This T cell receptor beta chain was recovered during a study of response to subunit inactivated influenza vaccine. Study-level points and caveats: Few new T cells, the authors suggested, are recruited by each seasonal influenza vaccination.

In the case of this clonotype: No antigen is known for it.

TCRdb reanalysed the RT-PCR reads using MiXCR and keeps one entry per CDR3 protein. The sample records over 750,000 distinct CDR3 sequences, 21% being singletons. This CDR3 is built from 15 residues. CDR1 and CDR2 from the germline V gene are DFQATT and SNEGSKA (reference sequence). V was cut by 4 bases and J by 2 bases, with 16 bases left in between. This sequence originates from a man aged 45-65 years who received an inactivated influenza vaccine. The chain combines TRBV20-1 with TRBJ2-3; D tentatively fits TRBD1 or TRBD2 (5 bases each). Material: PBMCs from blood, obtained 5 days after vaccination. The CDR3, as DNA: TGCAGTGCTACCCAAGGGACGGCGAACACAGATACGCAGTATTTT. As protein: CSATQGTANTDTQYF.